This TCR beta chain was profiled in a study of blood T cell repertoires in COVID-19 (dated by TCRdb to 2020 to 2022). Background on the whole study: The collaborator samples originated in the United States, Italy and Spain and spanned the acute and convalescent phases of COVID-19. Subjects who had been exposed to COVID-19, were actively infected with it, or had recovered from it provided the deeply sampled blood TCRbeta repertoires that made up the dataset. The material from the prospective study consisted of cDNA or gDNA derived from T cells, B-cell-depleted T cells, or PBMCs. Nearly every sample came with metadata listing a de-identified subject ID, COVID-19 status, age in years and sex. Where available, HLA class I and class II types were taken from metadata supplied by the sample provider and were not determined by assay-based typing. The repertoires were released in a freely available public database intended as a resource for research on the immune response to SARS-CoV-2. The samples were drawn from two sources: the first 160 participants of the ongoing ImmuneRACE study, and fewer than 1,500 subjects contributed by 6 global collaborators. The investigation overall reported the following: How much clinical and demographic metadata was included differed by source and by participant, and the metadata was provided uncurated.

TCRbeta CDR3 regions were amplified from genomic DNA by means of the immunoSEQ Assay, a bias-controlled multiplex PCR. The authors' pipeline ran thus. Within the assay, amplification of reference gene primers was used to estimate how many nucleated cells each sample contained. To quantify the absolute abundance of each unique TCRbeta CDR3 rearrangement, sequence reads were collapsed and filtered. For each sample, productive Simpson clonality was calculated by taking the square root of Simpson's diversity index across productive rearrangements. The table comes from immuneACCESS by way of TCRdb, which keeps in-frame sequences with V and J called. Part of the clones is missing from these tables; in studies checked, under half for an unresolved V gene and the rest for unknown reasons. V and J calls and clone size are those listed in that table; D and trimming were worked out from the DNA. The sample table records a few hundred thousand clones; approximately 91% of these occur just once. Approximately 9.4% of the sample lies in the top ten.

On this clone itself: The target of this receptor is not known. Base qualities are missing; no much larger clone stands one base away.

Enrolling through a virtual design, the prospective study's participants ranged in age from roughly 18 to 89 years and lived across roughly 23 United States geographic areas. To assign participants to cohorts, the prospective study relied on clinical history that participants themselves reported in a screening survey and a study questionnaire. ImmuneRACE Cohort 3 recovered participants were defined by two consecutive negative NP/OP PCR tests, healthcare professional clearance, or symptom resolution. Each participant in the prospective study had whole blood, serum and a nasopharyngeal or oropharyngeal swab collected by mobile phlebotomists. Participants in the prospective study had the option to provide additional blood draws and questionnaires over a 2-month period. Before DNA extraction, blood samples from the prospective study were shipped at room temperature or frozen. The specimen was PBMCs or T cells enriched from blood (not recorded which). The source is a woman in her thirties or forties who had recovered from COVID-19.

CDR3 region: CASSHDRQGVSGELFF. The DNA sequence is TGTGCCAGCAGTCATGACCGACAGGGCGTTTCCGGGGAGCTGTTTTTT. The chain joins TRBV2 to TRBJ2-2, with 7 bases matching TRBD1. The junction shows trimming of 5 bases on V and 6 bases on J, and the gene matches do not reach 12 bases of it. The CDR3 starts with the cysteine, ends with the phenylalanine, and has 16 residues. Only CDR3 DNA is held: 48 bases, read in frame from base 1. The germline V gene yields SNHLY for CDR1 and FYNNEI for CDR2.